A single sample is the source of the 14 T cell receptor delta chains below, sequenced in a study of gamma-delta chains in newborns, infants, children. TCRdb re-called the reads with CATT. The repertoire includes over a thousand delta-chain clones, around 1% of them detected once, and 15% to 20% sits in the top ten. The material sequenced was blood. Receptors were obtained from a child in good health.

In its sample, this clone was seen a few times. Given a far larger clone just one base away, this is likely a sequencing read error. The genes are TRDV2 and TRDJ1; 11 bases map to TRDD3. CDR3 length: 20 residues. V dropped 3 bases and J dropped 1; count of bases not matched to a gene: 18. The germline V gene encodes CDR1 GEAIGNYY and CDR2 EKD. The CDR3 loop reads CACDAVLSLGDTRTTDKLIF. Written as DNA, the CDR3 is TGTGCCTGTGACGCCGTACTTAGTTTGGGGGATACGCGTACCACCGATAAACTCATCTTT.

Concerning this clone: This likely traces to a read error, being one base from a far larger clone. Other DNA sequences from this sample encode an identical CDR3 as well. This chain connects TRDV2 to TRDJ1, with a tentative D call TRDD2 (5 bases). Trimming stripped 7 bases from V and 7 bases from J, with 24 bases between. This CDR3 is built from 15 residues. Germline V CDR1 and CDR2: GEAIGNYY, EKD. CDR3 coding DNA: TGTGCCTGCGACCACCTACGGTGGGAGACACGTAAACTCATCTTT. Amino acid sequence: CACDHLRWETRKLIF.

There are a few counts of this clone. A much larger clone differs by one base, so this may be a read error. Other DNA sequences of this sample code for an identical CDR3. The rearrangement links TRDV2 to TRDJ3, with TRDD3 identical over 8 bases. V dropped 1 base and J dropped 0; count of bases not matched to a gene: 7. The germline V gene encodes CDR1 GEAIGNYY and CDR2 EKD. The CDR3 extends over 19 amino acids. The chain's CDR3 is CACDTVLGVSSWDTRQMFF. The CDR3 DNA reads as TGTGCCTGTGACACAGTACTGGGGGTAAGCTCCTGGGACACCCGACAGATGTTTTTC.

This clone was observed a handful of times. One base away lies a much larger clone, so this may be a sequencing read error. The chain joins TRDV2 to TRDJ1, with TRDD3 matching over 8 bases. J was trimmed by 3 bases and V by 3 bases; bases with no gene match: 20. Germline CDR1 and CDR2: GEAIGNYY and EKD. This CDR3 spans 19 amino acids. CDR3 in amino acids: CACDALADWGPPRADKLIF. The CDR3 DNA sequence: TGTGCCTGTGACGCCCTTGCTGACTGGGGGCCCCCCAGGGCCGATAAACTCATCTTT.

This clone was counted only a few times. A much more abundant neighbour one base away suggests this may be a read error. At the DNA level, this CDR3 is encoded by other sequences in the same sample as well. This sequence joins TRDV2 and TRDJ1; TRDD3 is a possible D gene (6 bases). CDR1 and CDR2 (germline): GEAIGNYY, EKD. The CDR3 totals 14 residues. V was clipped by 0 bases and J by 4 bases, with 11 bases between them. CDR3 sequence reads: CACDTLGGHDKLIF. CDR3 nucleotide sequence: TGTGCCTGTGACACCTTGGGGGGTCACGATAAACTCATCTTT.

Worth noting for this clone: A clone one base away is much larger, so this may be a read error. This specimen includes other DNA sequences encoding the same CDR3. The CDR3 coding sequence is TGTGCCTGTGACACATTGGCTCCTGGGGATAAGCTCATCTTT. Residues: CACDTLAPGDKLIF. The J gene is TRDJ1, the V gene TRDV2, with 7 bases fitting TRDD3. From germline, CDR1 is GEAIGNYY and CDR2 EKD. The CDR3 is 14 residues long.

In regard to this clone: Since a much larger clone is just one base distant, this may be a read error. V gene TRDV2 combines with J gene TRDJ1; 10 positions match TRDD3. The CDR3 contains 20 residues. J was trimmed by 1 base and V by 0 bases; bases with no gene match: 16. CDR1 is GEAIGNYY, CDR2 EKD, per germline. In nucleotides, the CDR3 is TGTGCCTGTGACACCCTCGCTTCCCTGGGGGATAATGGGGGCACCGATAAACTCATCTTT. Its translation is CACDTLASLGDNGGTDKLIF.

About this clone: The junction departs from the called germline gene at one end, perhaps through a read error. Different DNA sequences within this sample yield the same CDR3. The CDR3 spells CALGDLSYWGMRSTRQMFF. CDR3 nucleotide sequence: TGTGCCCTTGGGGACCTATCGTACTGGGGGATGAGGAGCACCCGACAGATGTTTTTC. The J gene is TRDJ3, the V gene TRDV1, with 10 nucleotides matching TRDD3. Germline V gene data show CDR1 as TSWWSYY and CDR2 as QGS. The CDR3 has 19 amino acids.

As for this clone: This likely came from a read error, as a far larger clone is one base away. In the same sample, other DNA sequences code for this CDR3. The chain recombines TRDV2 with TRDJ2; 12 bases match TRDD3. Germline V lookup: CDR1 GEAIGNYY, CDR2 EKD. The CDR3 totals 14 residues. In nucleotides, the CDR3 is TGTGCCTGTGACGTACTGGGGGATACAGCACAGCTCTTCTTT. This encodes CACDVLGDTAQLFF.

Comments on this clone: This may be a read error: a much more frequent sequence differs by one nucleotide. The CDR3 coding sequence is TGTGCCTTCAGGAGTGAGTACTGGGGGAGCACCGATAAACTCATCTTT. As protein: CAFRSEYWGSTDKLIF. The rearrangement joins TRDV3 to TRDJ1, with 9 bases fitting TRDD3. The CDR3 extends over 16 amino acids. Germline values: CDR1 TVYSNPD, CDR2 GDNSRS (reference sequence). Trimming cost V 3 bases and J 1 base; bases outside gene matches: 12.

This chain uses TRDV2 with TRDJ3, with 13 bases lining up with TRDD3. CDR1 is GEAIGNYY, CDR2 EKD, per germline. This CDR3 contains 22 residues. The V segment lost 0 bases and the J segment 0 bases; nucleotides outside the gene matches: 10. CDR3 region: CACDTVLGDTPPSSWDTRQMFF. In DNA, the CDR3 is TGTGCCTGTGACACCGTACTGGGGGATACGCCCCCGAGCTCCTGGGACACCCGACAGATGTTTTTC.

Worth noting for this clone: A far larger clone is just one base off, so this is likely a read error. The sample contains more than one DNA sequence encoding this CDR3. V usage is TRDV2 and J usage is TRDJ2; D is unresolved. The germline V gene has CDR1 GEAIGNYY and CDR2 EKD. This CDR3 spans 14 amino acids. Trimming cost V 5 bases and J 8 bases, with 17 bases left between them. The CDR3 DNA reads TGTGCCTGTGGCACTCCCTCCCGGGCGGCACAACTCTTCTTT. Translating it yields CACGTPSRAAQLFF.

CDR3 amino acids: CACDTAELGDTWDTRQMFF. CDR3 in DNA: TGTGCCTGTGACACCGCGGAGCTGGGGGATACGTGGGACACCCGACAGATGTTTTTC. The gene calls are TRDV2 and TRDJ3; 12 bases line up with TRDD3. With 0 bases clipped from V and 4 bases from J, the junction kept 6 bases outside the gene matches. This CDR3 region has 19 residues. The germline V gene has CDR1 GEAIGNYY and CDR2 EKD.

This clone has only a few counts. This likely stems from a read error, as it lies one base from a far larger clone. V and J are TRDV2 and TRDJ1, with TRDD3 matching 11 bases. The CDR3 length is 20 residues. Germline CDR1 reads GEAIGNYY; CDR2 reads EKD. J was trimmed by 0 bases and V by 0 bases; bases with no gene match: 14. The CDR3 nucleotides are TGTGCCTGTGACACCGTATCATCTGGGGGATACTTACATAACACCGATAAACTCATCTTT. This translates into CACDTVSSGGYLHNTDKLIF.